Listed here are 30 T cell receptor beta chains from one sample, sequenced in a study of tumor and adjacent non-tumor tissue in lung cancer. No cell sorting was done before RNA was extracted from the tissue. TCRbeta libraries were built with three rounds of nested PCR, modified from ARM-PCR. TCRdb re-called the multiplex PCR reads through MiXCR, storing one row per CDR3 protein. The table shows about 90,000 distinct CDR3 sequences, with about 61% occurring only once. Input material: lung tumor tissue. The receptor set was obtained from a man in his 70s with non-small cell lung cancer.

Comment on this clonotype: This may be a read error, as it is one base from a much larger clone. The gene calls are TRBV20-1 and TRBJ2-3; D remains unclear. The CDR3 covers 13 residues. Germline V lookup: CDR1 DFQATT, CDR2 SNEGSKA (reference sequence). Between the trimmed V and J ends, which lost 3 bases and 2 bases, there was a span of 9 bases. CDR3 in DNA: TGCAGTGCTAGTCACCAGGCCACAGATACGCAGTATTTT. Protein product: CSASHQATDTQYF.

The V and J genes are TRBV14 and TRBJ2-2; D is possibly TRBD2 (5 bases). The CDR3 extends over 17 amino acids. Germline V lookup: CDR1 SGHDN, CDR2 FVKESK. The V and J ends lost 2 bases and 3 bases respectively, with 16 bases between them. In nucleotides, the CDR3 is TGTGCCAGCAGCCAACTCCTACGAGGGAAGGACACCGGGGAGCTGTTTTTT. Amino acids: CASSQLLRGKDTGELFF.

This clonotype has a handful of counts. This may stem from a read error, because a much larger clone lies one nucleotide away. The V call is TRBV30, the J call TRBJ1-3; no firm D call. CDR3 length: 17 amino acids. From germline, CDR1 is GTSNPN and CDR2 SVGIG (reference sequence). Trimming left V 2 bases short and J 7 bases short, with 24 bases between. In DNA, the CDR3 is TGTGCCTGGAGTCCCCCGAGTTGGGGTGCAGGTGGGAACACCATATATTTT. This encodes CAWSPPSWGAGGNTIYF.

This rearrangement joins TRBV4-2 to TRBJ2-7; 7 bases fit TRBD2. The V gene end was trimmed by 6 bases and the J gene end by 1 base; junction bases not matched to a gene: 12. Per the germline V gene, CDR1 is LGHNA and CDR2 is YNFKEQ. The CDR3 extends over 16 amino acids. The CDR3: CASRPWTGGRSYEQYF. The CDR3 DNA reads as TGTGCCAGCAGGCCATGGACGGGGGGACGGTCCTACGAGCAGTACTTC.

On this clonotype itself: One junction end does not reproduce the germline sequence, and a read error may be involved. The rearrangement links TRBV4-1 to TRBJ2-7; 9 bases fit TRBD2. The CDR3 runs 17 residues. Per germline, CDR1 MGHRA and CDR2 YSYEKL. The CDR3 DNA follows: TGCGCCAGCAGCCAAGATCTCACCCCTAGCGGGAAATACGAACAGTACTTC. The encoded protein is CASSQDLTPSGKYEQYF.

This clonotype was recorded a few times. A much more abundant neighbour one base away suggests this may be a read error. CDR3 in amino acids: CARTGGRETQYF. DNA for the CDR3: TGTGCCAGAACCGGGGGAAGAGAGACCCAGTACTTC. The chain recombines TRBV6-2 or TRBV6-3 with TRBJ2-5, with a possible D match to TRBD2 (6 bases). Germline lookup yields CDR1 MNHEY and CDR2 SVGEGT. V lost 9 bases to trimming and J lost 4 bases, with 12 bases between them. This CDR3 is built from 12 residues.

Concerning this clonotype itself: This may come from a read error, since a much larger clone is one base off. The CDR3 DNA follows: TGTACCAGCAGCGCTGGGACAGCTGAGCAGTACTTC. Encoded protein: CTSSAGTAEQYF. The rearrangement joins TRBV5-6 to TRBJ2-7; TRBD1 aligns across 7 bases. The CDR3 is made up of 12 amino acids. Germline V CDR1 and CDR2: SGHDT, YYEEEE.

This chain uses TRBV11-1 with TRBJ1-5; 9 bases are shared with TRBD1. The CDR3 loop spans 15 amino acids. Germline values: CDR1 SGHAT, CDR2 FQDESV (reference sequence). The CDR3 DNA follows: TGTGTCGGCAGCCCCGGGACAGGGAGAGATCAGCCCCAGCATTTT. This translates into CVGSPGTGRDQPQHF.

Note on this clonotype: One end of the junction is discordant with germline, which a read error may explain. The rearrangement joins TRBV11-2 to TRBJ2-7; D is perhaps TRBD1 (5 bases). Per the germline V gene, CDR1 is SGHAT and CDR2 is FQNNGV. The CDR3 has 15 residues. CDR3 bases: TGTGCCAGCAGCTTAGAGGGGCATGGGGCCTACGAGCTGTACTTC. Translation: CASSLEGHGAYELYF.

CDR3 loop: CSVGIETQYF. CDR3 in DNA: TGCAGTGTCGGAATAGAGACCCAGTACTTC. This rearrangement joins TRBV29-1 to TRBJ2-5, with unresolved D. The CDR3 totals 10 residues. Germline V gene sequence: CDR1 SQVTM, CDR2 ANQGSEA.

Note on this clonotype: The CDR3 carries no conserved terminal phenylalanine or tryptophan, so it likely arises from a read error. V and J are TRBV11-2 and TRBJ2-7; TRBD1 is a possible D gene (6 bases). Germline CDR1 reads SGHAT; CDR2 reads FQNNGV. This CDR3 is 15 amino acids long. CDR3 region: CASSLEGQGAYEQYL. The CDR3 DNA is TGTGCCAGCAGCTTAGAGGGACAAGGGGCCTACGAACAGTACTTA.

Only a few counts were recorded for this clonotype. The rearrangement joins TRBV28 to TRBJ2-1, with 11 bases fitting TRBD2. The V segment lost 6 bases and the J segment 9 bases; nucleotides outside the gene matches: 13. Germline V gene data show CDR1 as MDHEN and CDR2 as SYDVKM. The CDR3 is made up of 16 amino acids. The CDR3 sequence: CASRLPDSGRAFEQFF. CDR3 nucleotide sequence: TGTGCCAGCAGACTCCCCGATAGCGGGAGGGCCTTTGAGCAGTTCTTC.

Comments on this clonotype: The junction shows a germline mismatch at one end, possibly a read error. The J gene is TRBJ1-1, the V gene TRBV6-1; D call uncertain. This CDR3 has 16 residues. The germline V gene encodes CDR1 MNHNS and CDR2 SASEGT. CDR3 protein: CASSEGQLSFGAEAFF. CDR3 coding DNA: TGTGCTAGCAGTGAAGGGCAGCTGTCTTTTGGCGCTGAAGCTTTCTTT.

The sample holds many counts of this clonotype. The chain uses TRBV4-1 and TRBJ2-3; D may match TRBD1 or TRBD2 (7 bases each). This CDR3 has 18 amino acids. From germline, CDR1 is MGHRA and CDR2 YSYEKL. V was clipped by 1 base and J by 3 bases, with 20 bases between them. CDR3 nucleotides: TGCGCCAGCAGCCAAGGGGTCCGCCGACAGGGAGGGACAGATACGCAGTATTTT. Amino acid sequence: CASSQGVRRQGGTDTQYF.

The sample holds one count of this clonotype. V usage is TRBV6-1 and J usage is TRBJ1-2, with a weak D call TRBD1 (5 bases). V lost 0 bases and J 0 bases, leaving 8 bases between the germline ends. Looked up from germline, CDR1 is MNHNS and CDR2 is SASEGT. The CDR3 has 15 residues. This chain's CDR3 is CASSEAQGSNYGYTF. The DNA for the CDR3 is TGTGCCAGCAGTGAAGCGCAGGGTTCTAACTATGGCTACACCTTC.

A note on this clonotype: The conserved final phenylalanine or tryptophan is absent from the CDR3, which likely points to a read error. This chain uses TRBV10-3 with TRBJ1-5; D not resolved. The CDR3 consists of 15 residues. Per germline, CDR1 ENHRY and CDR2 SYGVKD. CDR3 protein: CANSELVGSNQPQHL. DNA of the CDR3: TGTGCCAACAGTGAGTTAGTAGGCAGCAATCAGCCCCAGCATCTT.

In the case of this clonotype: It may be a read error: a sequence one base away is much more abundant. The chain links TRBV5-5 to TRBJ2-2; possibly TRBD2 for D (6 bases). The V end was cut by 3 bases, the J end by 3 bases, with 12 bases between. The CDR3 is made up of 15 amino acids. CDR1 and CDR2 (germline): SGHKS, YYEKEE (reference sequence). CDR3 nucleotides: TGTGCCAGCAGCTCCCGGGACTCCTACACCGGGGAGCTGTTTTTT. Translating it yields CASSSRDSYTGELFF.

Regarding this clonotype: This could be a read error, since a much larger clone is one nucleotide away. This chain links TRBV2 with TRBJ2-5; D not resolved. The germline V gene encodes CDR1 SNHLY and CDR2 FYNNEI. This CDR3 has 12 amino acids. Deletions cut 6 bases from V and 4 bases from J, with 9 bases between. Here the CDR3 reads CASSRWVETQYF. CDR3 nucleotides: TGTGCCAGCAGCAGATGGGTAGAGACCCAGTACTTC. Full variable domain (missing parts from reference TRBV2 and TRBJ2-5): EPEVTQTPSHQVTQMGQEVILRCVPISNHLYFYWYRQILGQKVEFLVSFYNNEISEKSEIFDDQFSVERPDGSNFTLKIRSTKLEDSAMYFCASSRWVETQYFGPGTRLLVL.

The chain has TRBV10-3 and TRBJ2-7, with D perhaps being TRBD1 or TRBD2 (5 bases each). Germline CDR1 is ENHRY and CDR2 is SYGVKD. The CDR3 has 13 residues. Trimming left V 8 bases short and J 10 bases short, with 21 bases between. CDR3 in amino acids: CAIQRDGYYVQYF. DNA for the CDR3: TGTGCCATCCAGAGGGACGGGTACTACGTACAGTACTTC.

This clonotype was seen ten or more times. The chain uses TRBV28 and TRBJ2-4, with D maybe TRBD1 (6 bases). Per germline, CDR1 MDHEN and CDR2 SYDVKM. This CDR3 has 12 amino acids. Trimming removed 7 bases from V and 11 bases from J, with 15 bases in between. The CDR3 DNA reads TGTGCCAGCATCGACAGGTCGGGTTTTCAGTACTTC. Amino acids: CASIDRSGFQYF.

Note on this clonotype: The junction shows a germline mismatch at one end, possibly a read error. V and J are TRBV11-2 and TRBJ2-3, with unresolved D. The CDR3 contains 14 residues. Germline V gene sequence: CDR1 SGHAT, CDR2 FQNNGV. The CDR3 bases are TGTGCCGGCAGCTTTATTTTGGCCGCCGATACGCAATATTTT. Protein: CAGSFILAADTQYF.

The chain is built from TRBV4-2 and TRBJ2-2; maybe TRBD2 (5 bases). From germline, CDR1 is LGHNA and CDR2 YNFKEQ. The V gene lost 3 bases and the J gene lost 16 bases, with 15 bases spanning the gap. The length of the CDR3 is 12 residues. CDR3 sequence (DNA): TGTGCCAGCAGCCATGAAGTCGGGGAACAGTTTTTT. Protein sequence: CASSHEVGEQFF.

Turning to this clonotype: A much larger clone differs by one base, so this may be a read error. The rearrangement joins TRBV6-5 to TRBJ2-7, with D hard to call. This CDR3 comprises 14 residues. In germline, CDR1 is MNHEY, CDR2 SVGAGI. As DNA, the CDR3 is TGTGTCAGCAGTATACATGAGTCGTTCTACGAGCAGTACTTC. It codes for CVSSIHESFYEQYF.

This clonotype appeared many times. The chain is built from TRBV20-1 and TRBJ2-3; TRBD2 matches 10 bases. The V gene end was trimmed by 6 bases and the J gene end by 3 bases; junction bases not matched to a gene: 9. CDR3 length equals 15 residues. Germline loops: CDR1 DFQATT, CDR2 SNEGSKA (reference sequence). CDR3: CSAHSVSGRTDTQYF. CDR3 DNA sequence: TGCAGTGCCCACTCGGTTAGCGGGAGGACAGATACGCAGTATTTT.

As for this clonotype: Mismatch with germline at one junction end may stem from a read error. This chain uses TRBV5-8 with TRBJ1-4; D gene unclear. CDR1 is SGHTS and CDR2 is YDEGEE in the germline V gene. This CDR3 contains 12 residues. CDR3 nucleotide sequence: TGTGCCGGCAGCCGTGCCGGGAGAAAACCGTTTTTT. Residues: CAGSRAGRKPFF.

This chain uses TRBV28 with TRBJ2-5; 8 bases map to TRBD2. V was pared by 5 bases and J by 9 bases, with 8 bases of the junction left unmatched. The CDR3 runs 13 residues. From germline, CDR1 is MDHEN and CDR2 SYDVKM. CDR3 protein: CASSAGGFGAQYF. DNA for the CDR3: TGTGCCAGCAGTGCGGGAGGTTTTGGGGCCCAGTACTTC.

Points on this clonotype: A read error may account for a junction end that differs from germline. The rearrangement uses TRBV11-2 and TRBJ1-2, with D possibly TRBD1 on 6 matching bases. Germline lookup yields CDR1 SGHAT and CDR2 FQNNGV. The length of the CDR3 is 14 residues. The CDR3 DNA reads TGTACCAGCAGCGTCTCTACAGGGTACTATGGCTACACCTTC. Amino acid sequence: CTSSVSTGYYGYTF.

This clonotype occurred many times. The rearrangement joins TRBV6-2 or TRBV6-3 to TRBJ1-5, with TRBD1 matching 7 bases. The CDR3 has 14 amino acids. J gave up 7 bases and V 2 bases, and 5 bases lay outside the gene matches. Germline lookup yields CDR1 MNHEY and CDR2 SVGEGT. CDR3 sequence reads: CASSYADRAQPQHF. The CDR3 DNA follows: TGTGCCAGCAGTTACGCCGACAGGGCGCAGCCCCAGCATTTT.

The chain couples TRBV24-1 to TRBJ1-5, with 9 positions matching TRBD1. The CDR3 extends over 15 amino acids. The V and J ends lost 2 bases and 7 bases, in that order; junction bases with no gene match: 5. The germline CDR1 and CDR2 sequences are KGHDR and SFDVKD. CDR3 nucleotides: TGTGCCACCAGTGATTCGACAGGGGGATTACAGCCCCAGCATTTT. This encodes CATSDSTGGLQPQHF.

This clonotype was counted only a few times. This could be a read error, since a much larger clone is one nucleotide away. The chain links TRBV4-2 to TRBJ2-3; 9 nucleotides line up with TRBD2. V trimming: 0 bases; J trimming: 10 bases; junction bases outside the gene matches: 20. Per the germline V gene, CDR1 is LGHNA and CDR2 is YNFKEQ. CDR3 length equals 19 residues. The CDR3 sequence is CASSQELGSGGSFHRAQYF. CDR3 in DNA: TGTGCCAGCAGCCAAGAGCTGGGGAGCGGGGGGTCCTTTCATAGGGCGCAGTATTTT.